This is a list of T cell receptor beta chains from one sample in a study of graft-versus-host responses after intestinal transplantation. No cognate antigen is known for these TCRs. Produced via immunoSEQ multiplex PCR; TCRdb's table is partial and in-frame only. The profile shows about 88,000 clones, approximately 90% of them singletons. Sequencing used unstimulated CD4+ T cells sorted from spleen or lymph node cells, obtained before transplant. All receptors come from a human donor who was the organ donor for an intestinal transplant. Both conserved end residues are part of each CDR3. A D gene is named only where the DNA matches it firmly. Expanded clones are given a class, and other clones once, few, many or no size at all.

v_call	j_call	d_call	clone_size	cdr3_aa	cdr3_nt
TRBV28	TRBJ2-2	TRBD1	NA	CASRSTGGTGELFF	TGTGCCAGCAGGTCGACAGGGGGCACCGGGGAGCTGTTTTTT
TRBV7-9	TRBJ2-5	NA	NA	CASSLPRLAAGETQYF	TGTGCCAGCAGCTTACCCAGATTAGCGGCGGGGGAGACCCAGTACTTC
TRBV5-1	TRBJ1-4	TRBD1	once	CASSLGQGNNEKLFF	TGCGCCAGCAGCTTGGGACAGGGGAATAATGAAAAACTGTTTTTT
TRBV7-9	TRBJ1-1	NA	NA	CASSLVIDTEAFF	TGTGCCAGCAGCTTAGTAATAGACACTGAAGCTTTCTTT
TRBV6-1	TRBJ1-1	NA	NA	CASLPRGRDTEAFF	TGTGCCAGCCTCCCCAGGGGACGGGACACTGAAGCTTTCTTT
TRBV7-3	TRBJ2-7	TRBD2	NA	CASSRTSGSYEQYF	TGTGCCAGCAGCCGCACTAGCGGCTCCTACGAGCAGTACTTC
TRBV2	TRBJ2-1	TRBD2	NA	CASTLAGVAYNEQFF	TGTGCCAGCACTTTAGCGGGAGTTGCCTACAATGAGCAGTTCTTC
TRBV2	TRBJ1-1	NA	NA	CASSRQNTEAFF	TGTGCCAGCAGCAGACAGAACACTGAAGCTTTCTTT
TRBV25-1	TRBJ1-1	TRBD1	NA	CASSEGTGGNTEAFF	TGTGCCAGCAGTGAAGGGACAGGGGGCAACACTGAAGCTTTCTTT
TRBV19	TRBJ2-1	NA	once	CASRKGGTGHNEQFF	TGTGCCAGTAGAAAGGGGGGGACGGGCCACAATGAGCAGTTCTTC
TRBV21-1	TRBJ2-1	NA	NA	CASSKRTNNEQFF	TGTGCCAGCAGCAAAAGGACAAACAATGAGCAGTTCTTC
TRBV5-1	TRBJ2-3	TRBD2	NA	CASRRNAGVRTDTQYF	TGCGCCAGCAGACGAAACGCGGGAGTACGAACAGATACGCAGTATTTT
TRBV30	TRBJ1-1	TRBD1	NA	CAWNKPGQGYVNTEAFF	TGTGCCTGGAATAAACCCGGACAGGGGTATGTGAACACTGAAGCTTTCTTT
TRBV7-6	TRBJ2-5	NA	NA	CASSLPRRGAWETQYF	TGTGCCAGCAGCCTGCCCCGACGGGGGGCTTGGGAGACCCAGTACTTC
TRBV4-1	TRBJ2-5	NA	NA	CASSPIISGTQYF	TGCGCCAGCAGCCCGATCATCAGTGGGACCCAGTACTTC
TRBV2	TRBJ2-7	NA	NA	CASSDRTPYEQYF	TGTGCCAGCAGTGATCGGACACCCTACGAGCAGTACTTC
TRBV5-1	TRBJ1-2	NA	NA	CASSLQGHYGYTF	TGCGCCAGCAGCTTACAGGGTCACTATGGCTACACCTTC
TRBV20-1	TRBJ1-1	TRBD1	few	CSARQGAEAFF	TGCAGTGCTAGACAGGGGGCTGAAGCTTTCTTT
TRBV5-1	TRBJ2-7	TRBD2	NA	CASTSSGSLYEQYF	TGCGCCAGCACCTCAAGCGGGAGCTTATACGAGCAGTACTTC
TRBV30	TRBJ2-3	NA	NA	CAWSPRDTQYF	TGTGCCTGGAGCCCTCGAGATACGCAGTATTTT
TRBV12-5	TRBJ1-2	TRBD1	NA	CASGLARTGGWNYGYTF	TGTGCTAGTGGTTTGGCCCGGACAGGGGGGTGGAACTATGGCTACACCTTC
TRBV11-3	TRBJ1-4	NA	NA	CASSLGTSRVLNEKLFF	TGTGCCAGCAGCTTAGGAACCTCCCGGGTCCTTAATGAAAAACTGTTTTTT
TRBV18	TRBJ2-3	NA	NA	CASSPSTDTQYF	TGTGCCAGCTCACCGTCTACAGATACGCAGTATTTT
TRBV9	TRBJ2-2	NA	NA	CASSVGVQPYVGELFF	TGTGCCAGCAGCGTAGGAGTACAGCCTTATGTGGGGGAGCTGTTTTTT
TRBV29-1	TRBJ2-7	NA	NA	CSVLRGGSYEQYF	TGCAGCGTTTTGCGGGGAGGCTCCTACGAGCAGTACTTC
TRBV2	TRBJ1-2	NA	NA	CASSEGTPLPYGYTF	TGTGCCAGCAGTGAAGGGACTCCTTTACCCTATGGCTACACCTTC
TRBV5-1	TRBJ2-3	NA	NA	CASSTALSGSRTDTQYF	TGCGCCAGCAGCACTGCTCTCTCGGGGAGTCGGACAGATACGCAGTATTTT
TRBV5-4	TRBJ2-1	TRBD2	NA	CASRPTSGSLNEQFF	TGTGCCAGCAGGCCTACTAGCGGGAGTCTCAATGAGCAGTTCTTC